The 3 T cell receptor beta chains below come from one sample, sequenced in a study of shared clonotypes between healthy human individuals (TCRdb year 2020). The library was obtained by the immunoSEQ multiplex PCR assay. Sourced from immuneACCESS, this table was stored by TCRdb with only in-frame sequences that have V and J called. A share of the clones is absent; for the studies checked, an unresolved V gene accounts for under half, and the remainder has no known explanation. Across this sample there are about 2.3 million clones, with 85% to 95% seen only once. Together, the top ten hold about 0.39% of the sample. The sequenced sample was naive CD4+ T cells from PBMCs. This specimen's cell subset or site label, per the study, means: CD45RA+ positively selected. The receptors were sampled from a man between 18 and 29 years old in good health. Some clones in this sample may be carry-over from other donors' samples.

J is TRBJ2-7 and V is TRBV5-4, with 11 bases that match TRBD2. The CDR3 has 17 amino acids. J was trimmed by 1 base and V by 1 base; bases with no gene match: 7. The germline V gene encodes CDR1 SGHNT and CDR2 YYREEE (reference sequence). In DNA, the CDR3 is TGTGCCAGCAGCTTGCCACTAGCGGGAGTCTTTTCCTACGAGCAGTACTTC. Translated: CASSLPLAGVFSYEQYF.

J is TRBJ2-1 and V is TRBV18, with no clear D. V shed 6 bases and J shed 8 bases, with 11 bases lying between them. This CDR3 spans 12 amino acids. Germline lookup yields CDR1 KGHSH and CDR2 LQKENI. The CDR3 DNA follows: TGTGCCAGCTCGCCCTCCCAGGATGAGCAGTTCTTC. Protein: CASSPSQDEQFF.

This sequence joins TRBV28 and TRBJ2-3; the match to TRBD2 covers 9 bases. V was pared by 3 bases and J by 8 bases, with 18 bases of the junction left unmatched. The CDR3 is 18 amino acids. Germline CDR1 is MDHEN and CDR2 is SYDVKM. The CDR3: CASSFPHQRGVGGGTQYF. CDR3 nucleotide sequence: TGTGCCAGCAGTTTTCCGCATCAGCGGGGGGTTGGGGGTGGTACGCAGTATTTT.